This TCR beta chain is drawn from a study of cytomegalovirus exposure and HLA in healthy donors. Study-level findings and limits: Most of the CMV-associated TCR beta chains (in a later analysis) appeared to be HLA-restricted.

Samples came from healthy bone marrow donors. Both 60 Vbeta primers and 13 Jbeta primers went into the PCR. Produced via immunoSEQ multiplex PCR; TCRdb's table is partial and in-frame only. In the table there are over 120,000 clones, about 84% of which are singletons. Notes on this clone: The antigen is not known.

Sequences were obtained from PBMCs. This receptor was taken from a man aged 50 or older in good health and CMV-seronegative.

The CDR3 loop reads CSSWGGSATEAFF. The CDR3 bases are TGCAGCTCCTGGGGGGGGTCCGCCACTGAAGCTTTCTTT. The chain combines TRBV29-1 with TRBJ1-1; D may be TRBD1 (5 bases). This CDR3 is built from 13 residues. Trimming stripped 8 bases from V and 4 bases from J, with 17 bases between. Germline loops: CDR1 SQVTM, CDR2 ANQGSEA.